The clone carrying this T cell receptor beta chain occurred a few times. What it binds is unknown. This entry belongs to a study of cytomegalovirus exposure and HLA in healthy donors. As for the study in general: Approximately 180 million T cells yielded some 120 million unique TCR beta sequences in earlier analysis.

Germline CDR1 SQVTM, CDR2 ANQGSEA. This CDR3 comprises 15 residues. The trim removed 3 bases at V and 1 base at J, leaving 2 bases unmatched. PCR involved 60 Vbeta and 13 Jbeta primers. The repertoire was sequenced with immunoSEQ multiplex PCR; TCRdb's copy has only in-frame clones and lacks some. This sample yields some 100,000 clones, of which more than 65% are seen a single time; 16% belongs to the top ten. Study results and limitations: In vitro testing confirmed a few CMV-associated chains as specific for CMV antigens. Certain indistinguishable V segments, among them TRBV6-2 and TRBV6-3, were excluded. Later analysis found that TCR beta chains associated with HLA were more clonally expanded than other, equally common chains.

The TCR was taken from a young woman in good health and CMV-seropositive. Sequencing was performed on PBMCs. This sequence joins TRBV29-1 and TRBJ2-6; 8 bases line up with TRBD1. CDR3 protein: CSVDRGLSGANVLTF. For the CDR3, the DNA is TGCAGCGTTGACAGGGGGCTATCTGGGGCCAACGTCCTGACTTTC.